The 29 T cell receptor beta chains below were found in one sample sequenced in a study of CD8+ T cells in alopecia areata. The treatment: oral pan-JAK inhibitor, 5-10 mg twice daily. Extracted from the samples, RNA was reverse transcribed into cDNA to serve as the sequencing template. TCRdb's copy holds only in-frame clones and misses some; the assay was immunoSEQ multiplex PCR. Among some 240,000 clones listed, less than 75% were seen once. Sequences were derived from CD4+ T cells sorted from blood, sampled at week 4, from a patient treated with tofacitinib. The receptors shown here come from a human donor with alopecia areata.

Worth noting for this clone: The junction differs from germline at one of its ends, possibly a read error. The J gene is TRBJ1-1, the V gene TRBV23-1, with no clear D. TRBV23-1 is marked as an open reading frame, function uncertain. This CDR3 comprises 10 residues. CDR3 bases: TGCGCCACCCTTCTCAGGTCCCCTAAGTTT. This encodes CATLLRSPKF.

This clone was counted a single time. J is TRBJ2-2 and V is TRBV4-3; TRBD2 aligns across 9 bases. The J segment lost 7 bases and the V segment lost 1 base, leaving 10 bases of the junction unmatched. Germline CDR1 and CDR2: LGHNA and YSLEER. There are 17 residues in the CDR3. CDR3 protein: CASSQAYPGLAGGELFF. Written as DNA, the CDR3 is TGCGCCAGCAGCCAAGCTTACCCGGGACTAGCAGGCGGGGAGCTGTTTTTT.

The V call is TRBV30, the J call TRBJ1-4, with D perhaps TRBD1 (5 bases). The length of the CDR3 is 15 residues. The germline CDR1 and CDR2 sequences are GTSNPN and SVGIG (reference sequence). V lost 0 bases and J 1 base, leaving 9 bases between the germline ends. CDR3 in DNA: TGTGCCTGGAGTGTACAAGGGGTAACTAATGAAAAACTGTTTTTT. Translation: CAWSVQGVTNEKLFF.

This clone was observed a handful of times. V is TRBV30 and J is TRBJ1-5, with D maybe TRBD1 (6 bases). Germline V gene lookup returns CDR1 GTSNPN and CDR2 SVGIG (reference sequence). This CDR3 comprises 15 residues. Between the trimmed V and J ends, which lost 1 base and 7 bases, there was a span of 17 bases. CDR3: CAWSDDWGAEQPQHF. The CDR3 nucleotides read TGTGCCTGGAGTGACGATTGGGGGGCAGAGCAGCCCCAGCATTTT. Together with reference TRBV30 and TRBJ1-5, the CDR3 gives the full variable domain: SQTIHQWPATLVQPVGSPLSLECTVEGTSNPNLYWYRQAAGRGLQLLFYSVGIGQISSEVPQNLSASRPQDRQFILSSKKLLLSDSGFYLCAWSDDWGAEQPQHFGDGTRLSIL.

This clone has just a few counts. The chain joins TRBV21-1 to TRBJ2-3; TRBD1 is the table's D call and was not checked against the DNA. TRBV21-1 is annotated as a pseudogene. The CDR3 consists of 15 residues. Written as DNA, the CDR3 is TGTGCCAGCAGCAAAGACCCAGGGAACGTAGATACGCAGTATTTT. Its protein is CASSKDPGNVDTQYF.

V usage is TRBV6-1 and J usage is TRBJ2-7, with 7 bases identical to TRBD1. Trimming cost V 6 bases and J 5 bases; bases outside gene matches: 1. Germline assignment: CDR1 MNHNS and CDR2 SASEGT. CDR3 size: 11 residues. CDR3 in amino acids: CASRQGNEQYF. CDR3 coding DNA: TGTGCCAGCAGACAGGGGAACGAGCAGTACTTC.

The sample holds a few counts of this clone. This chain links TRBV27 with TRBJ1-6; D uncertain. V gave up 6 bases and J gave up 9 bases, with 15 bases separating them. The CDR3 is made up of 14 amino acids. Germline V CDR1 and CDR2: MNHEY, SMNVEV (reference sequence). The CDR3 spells CASRVGPGRSPLHF. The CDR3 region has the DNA TGTGCCAGCAGGGTAGGGCCCGGGCGTTCACCCCTCCACTTT.

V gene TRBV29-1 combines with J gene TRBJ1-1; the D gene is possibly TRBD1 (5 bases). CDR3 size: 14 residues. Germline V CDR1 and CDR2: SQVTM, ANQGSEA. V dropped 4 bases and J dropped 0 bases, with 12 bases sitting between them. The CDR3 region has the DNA TGCAGCGTTGGGGGACCCGGGATGAACACTGAAGCTTTCTTT. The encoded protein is CSVGGPGMNTEAFF.

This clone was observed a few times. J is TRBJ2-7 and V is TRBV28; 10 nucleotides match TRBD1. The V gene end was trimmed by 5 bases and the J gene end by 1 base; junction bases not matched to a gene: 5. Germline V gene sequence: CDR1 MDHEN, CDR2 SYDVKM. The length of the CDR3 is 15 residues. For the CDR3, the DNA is TGTGCCAGCAGTCTCGGACAGGGGGGATCCTACGAGCAGTACTTC. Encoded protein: CASSLGQGGSYEQYF.

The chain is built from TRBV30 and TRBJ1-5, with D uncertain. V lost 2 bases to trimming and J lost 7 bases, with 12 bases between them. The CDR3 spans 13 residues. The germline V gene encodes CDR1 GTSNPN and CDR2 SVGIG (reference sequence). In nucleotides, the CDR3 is TGTGCCTGGAGTTCCGCAAGCGGACAGCCCCAGCATTTT. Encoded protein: CAWSSASGQPQHF.

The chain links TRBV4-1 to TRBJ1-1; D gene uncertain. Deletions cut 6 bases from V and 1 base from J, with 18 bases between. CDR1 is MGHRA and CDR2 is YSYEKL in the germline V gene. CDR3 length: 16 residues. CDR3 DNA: TGCGCCAGCAGGCACGCGAGGGAACGATCGAACACTGAAGCTTTCTTT. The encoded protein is CASRHARERSNTEAFF.

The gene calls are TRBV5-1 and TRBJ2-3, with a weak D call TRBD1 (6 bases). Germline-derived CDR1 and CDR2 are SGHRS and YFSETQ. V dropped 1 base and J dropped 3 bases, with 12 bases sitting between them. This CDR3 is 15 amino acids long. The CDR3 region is CASSLRGIRTDTQYF. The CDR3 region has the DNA TGCGCCAGCAGCTTGAGGGGGATTAGGACAGATACGCAGTATTTT.

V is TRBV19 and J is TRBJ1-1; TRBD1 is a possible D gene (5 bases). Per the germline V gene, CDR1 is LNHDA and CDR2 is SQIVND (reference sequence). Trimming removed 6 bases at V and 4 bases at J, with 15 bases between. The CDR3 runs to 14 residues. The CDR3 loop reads CASRGSDSFTEAFF. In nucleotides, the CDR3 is TGTGCCAGTAGAGGATCCGACAGTTTCACTGAAGCTTTCTTT.

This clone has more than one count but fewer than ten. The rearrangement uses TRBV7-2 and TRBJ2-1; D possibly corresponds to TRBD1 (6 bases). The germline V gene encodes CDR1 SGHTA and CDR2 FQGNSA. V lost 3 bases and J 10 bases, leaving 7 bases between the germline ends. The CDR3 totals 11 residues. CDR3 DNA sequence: TGTGCCAGCAGCTTTCAGGGGGAGCAGTTCTTC. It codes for CASSFQGEQFF.

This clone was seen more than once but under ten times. The CDR3 DNA follows: TGCGCCAGCAGCTTGGCCACCAGCACCTATGGCTACACCTTC. It encodes CASSLATSTYGYTF. J is TRBJ1-2 and V is TRBV5-1; no clear D gene. Germline CDR1 SGHRS, CDR2 YFSETQ. The CDR3 contains 14 residues. Trimming pared 0 bases from V and 4 bases from J, leaving 10 bases between.

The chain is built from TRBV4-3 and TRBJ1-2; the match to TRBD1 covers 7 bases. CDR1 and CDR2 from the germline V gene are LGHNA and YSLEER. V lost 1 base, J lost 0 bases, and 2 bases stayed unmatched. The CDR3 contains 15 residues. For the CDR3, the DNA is TGCGCCAGCAGCCAAGTTGACAGGGCTAACTATGGCTACACCTTC. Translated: CASSQVDRANYGYTF.

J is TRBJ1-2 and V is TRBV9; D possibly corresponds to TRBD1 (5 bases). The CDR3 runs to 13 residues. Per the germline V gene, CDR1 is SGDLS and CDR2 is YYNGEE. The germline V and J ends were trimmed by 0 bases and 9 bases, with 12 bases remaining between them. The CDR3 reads CASSVAPQGSYTF. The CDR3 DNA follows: TGTGCCAGCAGCGTAGCCCCCCAGGGTAGCTACACCTTC.

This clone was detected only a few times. The CDR3 sequence: CSVDGQEGYTF. DNA for the CDR3: TGCAGCGTTGATGGACAGGAGGGCTACACCTTC. The V call is TRBV29-1, the J call TRBJ1-2; 7 bases fit TRBD1. This CDR3 has 11 amino acids. CDR1 and CDR2 from the germline V gene are SQVTM and ANQGSEA. With V trimmed by 3 bases and J by 8 bases, 3 bases remained unmatched.

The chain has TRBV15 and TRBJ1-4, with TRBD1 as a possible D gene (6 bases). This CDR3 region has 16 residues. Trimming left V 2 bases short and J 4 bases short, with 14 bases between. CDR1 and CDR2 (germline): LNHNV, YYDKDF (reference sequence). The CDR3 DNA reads TGTGCCACCAGCAGAATCCTGACAGGACTTAATGAAAAACTGTTTTTT. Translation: CATSRILTGLNEKLFF. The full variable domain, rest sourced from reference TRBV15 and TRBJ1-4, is DAMVIQNPRYQVTQFGKPVTLSCSQTLNHNVMYWYQQKSSQAPKLLFHYYDKDFNNEADTPDNFQSRRPNTSFCFLDIRSPGLGDTAMYLCATSRILTGLNEKLFFGSGTQLSVL.

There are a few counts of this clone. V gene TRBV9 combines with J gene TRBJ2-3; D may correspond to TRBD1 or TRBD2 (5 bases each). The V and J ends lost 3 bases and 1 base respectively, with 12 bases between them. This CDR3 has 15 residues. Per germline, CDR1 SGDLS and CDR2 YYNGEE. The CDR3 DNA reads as TGTGCCAGCAGCGCGAGGGGCGAAGGCACAGATACGCAGTATTTT. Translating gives CASSARGEGTDTQYF.

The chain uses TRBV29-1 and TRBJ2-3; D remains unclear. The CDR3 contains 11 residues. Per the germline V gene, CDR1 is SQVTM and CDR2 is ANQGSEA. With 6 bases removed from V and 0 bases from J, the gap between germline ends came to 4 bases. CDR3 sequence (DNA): TGCAGCGTAGGTAGCACAGATACGCAGTATTTT. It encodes CSVGSTDTQYF.

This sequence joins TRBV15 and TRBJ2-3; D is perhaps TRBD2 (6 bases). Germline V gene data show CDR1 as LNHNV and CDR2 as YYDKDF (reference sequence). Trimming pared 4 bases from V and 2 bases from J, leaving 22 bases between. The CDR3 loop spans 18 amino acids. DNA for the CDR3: TGTGCCACCAGCATAGGTTTCGGGGGACCCCCGACCACAGATACGCAGTATTTT. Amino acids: CATSIGFGGPPTTDTQYF.

This CDR3 reads CGSVWGNIQYF. In DNA, the CDR3 is TGCGGCTCAGTGTGGGGGAACATTCAGTACTTC. The chain employs TRBV29-1 and TRBJ2-4; D possibly matches TRBD1 or TRBD2 (5 bases each). CDR3 size: 11 residues. Germline values: CDR1 SQVTM, CDR2 ANQGSEA.

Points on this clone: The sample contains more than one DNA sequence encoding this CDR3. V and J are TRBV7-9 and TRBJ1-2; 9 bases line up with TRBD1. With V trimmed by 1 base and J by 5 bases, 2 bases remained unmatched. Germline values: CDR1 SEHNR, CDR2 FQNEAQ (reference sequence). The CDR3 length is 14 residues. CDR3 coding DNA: TGTGCCAGCAGCTTAGAGGGACAGGGTTATGGCTACACCTTC. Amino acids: CASSLEGQGYGYTF.

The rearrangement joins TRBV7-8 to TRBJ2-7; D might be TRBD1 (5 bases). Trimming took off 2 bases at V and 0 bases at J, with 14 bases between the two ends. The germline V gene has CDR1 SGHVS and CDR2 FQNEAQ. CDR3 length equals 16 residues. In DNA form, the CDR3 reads TGTGCCAGCAGCTTACAGGGAACGTCGAGCTCCTACGAGCAGTACTTC. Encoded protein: CASSLQGTSSSYEQYF.

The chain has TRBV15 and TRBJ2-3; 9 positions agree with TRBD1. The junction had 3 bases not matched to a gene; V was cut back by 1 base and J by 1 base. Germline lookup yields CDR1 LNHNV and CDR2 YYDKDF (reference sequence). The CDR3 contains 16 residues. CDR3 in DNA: TGTGCCACCAGCAGAGGGGGACAGGGAGGCACAGATACGCAGTATTTT. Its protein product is CATSRGGQGGTDTQYF.

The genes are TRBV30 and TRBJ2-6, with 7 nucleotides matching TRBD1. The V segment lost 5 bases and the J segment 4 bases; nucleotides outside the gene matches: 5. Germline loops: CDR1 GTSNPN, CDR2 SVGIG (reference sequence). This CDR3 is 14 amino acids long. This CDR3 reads CAWATGFGANVLTF. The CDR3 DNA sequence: TGTGCCTGGGCGACAGGGTTCGGGGCCAACGTCCTGACTTTC.

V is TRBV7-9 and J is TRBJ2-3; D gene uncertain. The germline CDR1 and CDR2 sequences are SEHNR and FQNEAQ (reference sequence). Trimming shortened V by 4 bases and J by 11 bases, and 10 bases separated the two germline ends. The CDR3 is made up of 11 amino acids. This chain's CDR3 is CASSSRILQYF. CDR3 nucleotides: TGTGCCAGCAGCTCTAGGATATTGCAGTATTTT.

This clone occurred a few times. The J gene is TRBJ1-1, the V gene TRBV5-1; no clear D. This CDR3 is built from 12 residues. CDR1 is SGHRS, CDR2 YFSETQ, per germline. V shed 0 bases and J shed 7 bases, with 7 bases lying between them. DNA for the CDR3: TGCGCCAGCAGCTTGGACAGACGTGAAGCTTTCTTT. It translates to CASSLDRREAFF.